This entry concerns a single TCR beta chain. Its antigen remains unknown. This record comes from a study of early T cells in non-severe SARS-CoV-2 infection. Individually, cDNA molecules had unique molecular identifiers attached to them. TCRdb reanalysed the 5' RACE reads using MiXCR and keeps one entry per CDR3 protein. The table shows around 70,000 distinct CDR3 sequences, with roughly 10% occurring only once. Study-wide results and caveats: Reliance on VDJdb matching favored anti-spike CD8 responses; private and CD4 specificities were missed.

The V and J ends lost 4 bases and 6 bases respectively, with 15 bases between them. The CDR3 consists of 14 residues. Germline V gene data show CDR1 as SGDLS and CDR2 as YYNGEE. This sequence was found in an adult who was a healthcare worker with PCR-confirmed SARS-CoV-2 infection or an uninfected control (not recorded which). Source material: whole blood. V and J are TRBV9 and TRBJ2-3; tentative D call: TRBD1 (5 bases). CDR3 amino acids: CASSNFRVSDTQYF. CDR3 bases: TGTGCCAGCAGCAATTTCAGGGTTTCGGATACGCAGTATTTT.